The 13 T cell receptor beta chains below were found in one sample sequenced in a study of molecular identifiers for immune sequencing clone quantification. Each CDR3 protein is one row after TCRdb ran MiXCR on the PCR reads. The sample yields 460,000 or so distinct CDR3 sequences, about 25% seen once. The sequenced sample was naive CD8+ T cells from blood, with Jurkat cell RNA spiked in. Indicated subset: FACS-sorted CD8+CD4-CCR7+CD45RA+ naive T cells. These receptors all come from a human donor in good health. Some libraries in this study had Jurkat cell RNA spiked in.

The J gene is TRBJ1-5, the V gene TRBV24-1; TRBD1 might be the D (5 bases). Deletions cut 3 bases from V and 4 bases from J, with 12 bases between. The CDR3 length is 15 residues. Germline values: CDR1 KGHDR, CDR2 SFDVKD. In DNA, the CDR3 is TGTGCCACCAGTGATGGCGGGGGGATAAATCAGCCCCAGCATTTT. It yields the protein CATSDGGGINQPQHF.

This clonotype has a count of ten or more. V usage is TRBV5-1 and J usage is TRBJ2-1, with D tentatively TRBD1 (6 bases). This CDR3 has 15 amino acids. CDR1 is SGHRS, CDR2 YFSETQ, per germline. Trimming removed 5 bases at V and 3 bases at J, with 15 bases between. The CDR3 protein is CASSQQGGDYNEQFF. The CDR3 bases are TGCGCCAGCAGTCAACAGGGTGGTGACTACAATGAGCAGTTCTTC.

A few counts support this clonotype. The gene calls are TRBV4-3 and TRBJ2-1; 12 bases match TRBD2. The length of the CDR3 is 16 residues. Germline CDR1 is LGHNA and CDR2 is YSLEER. Losses at the gene ends were 4 bases for V and 8 bases for J; bases not matched to a gene: 9. This CDR3 reads CASSPSGRGPSDEQFF. DNA for the CDR3: TGCGCCAGCAGCCCTAGCGGGAGGGGTCCAAGTGATGAGCAGTTCTTC.

V gene TRBV6-2 or TRBV6-3 combines with J gene TRBJ2-7; a possible D gene is TRBD1 (6 bases). The V gene's germline CDR1 is MNHEY and CDR2 SVGEGT. There are 13 residues in the CDR3. Trimming left V 4 bases short and J 6 bases short, with 13 bases between. In DNA, the CDR3 is TGTGCCAGCAGTTCGGGACATTACAGCGAGCAGTACTTC. Protein product: CASSSGHYSEQYF.

V usage is TRBV28 and J usage is TRBJ1-5, with 7 bases that match TRBD1. Germline-derived CDR1 and CDR2 are MDHEN and SYDVKM. The CDR3 runs to 15 residues. With 6 bases clipped from V and 1 base from J, the junction kept 6 bases outside the gene matches. DNA for the CDR3: TGTGCCAGCAGCCAACAACAGGGGAGCAATCAGCCCCAGCATTTT. The encoded protein is CASSQQQGSNQPQHF.

The CDR3 protein is CASSPKEASYNEQFF. For the CDR3, the DNA is TGTGCCAGCTCACCAAAAGAGGCCTCCTACAATGAGCAGTTCTTC. The chain carries TRBV18 and TRBJ2-1; D ambiguous. This CDR3 region has 15 residues. The V gene lost 2 bases and the J gene lost 0 bases, with 8 bases spanning the gap. The germline V gene encodes CDR1 KGHSH and CDR2 LQKENI.

This clonotype appeared many times. The junction differs from germline at one of its ends, possibly a read error. The DNA for the CDR3 is TGTGCCAGCCAAAGGGCTGGGGGCAACCAGCCCCAGCATTTT. Translating it yields CASQRAGGNQPQHF. This sequence joins TRBV27 and TRBJ1-5, with D possibly being TRBD1 (6 bases). The germline V gene encodes CDR1 MNHEY and CDR2 SMNVEV (reference sequence). There are 14 residues in the CDR3.

The chain recombines TRBV20-1 with TRBJ2-7; D possibly corresponds to TRBD2 (5 bases). This CDR3 comprises 14 residues. Germline V gene sequence: CDR1 DFQATT, CDR2 SNEGSKA (reference sequence). V was shortened by 3 bases and J by 0 bases, with 12 bases between the two germline ends. CDR3 nucleotides: TGCAGTGCTAGGGACTCCTTTTTCTCCTACGAGCAGTACTTC. Translated, it gives CSARDSFFSYEQYF.

This clonotype was found once. A read error is possible here, since a much larger clone lies one base away. This CDR3 is CASSLAGTVEDTQYF. Here the CDR3 DNA reads TGTGCCAGCAGCTTAGCCGGCACAGTGGAAGATACGCAGTATTTT. The chain joins TRBV7-9 to TRBJ2-3; D is undetermined. Trimming stripped 0 bases from V and 5 bases from J, with 12 bases between. Germline loops: CDR1 SEHNR, CDR2 FQNEAQ (reference sequence). This CDR3 has 15 residues.

This chain connects TRBV20-1 to TRBJ2-7; 9 bases map to TRBD2. V gave up 6 bases and J gave up 1 base; unmatched junction bases: 13. From germline, CDR1 is DFQATT and CDR2 SNEGSKA (reference sequence). The CDR3 has 16 residues. The CDR3 DNA sequence: TGCAGTGCCAAACACACTTCTAGCGGGAATTCCTACGAGCAGTACTTC. Translating it yields CSAKHTSSGNSYEQYF.

With regard to this clonotype: A much larger clone differs from this one at a single base, so this may be a read error. The chain carries TRBV29-1 and TRBJ2-3; no clear D. The CDR3 extends over 12 amino acids. Per germline, CDR1 SQVTM and CDR2 ANQGSEA. Trimming removed 1 base at V and 8 bases at J, with 10 bases between. In DNA form, the CDR3 reads TGCAGCGTTGAAGGAACCTCGCTTACGCAGTATTTT. Translating it yields CSVEGTSLTQYF.

This clonotype showed up just a few times. This chain joins TRBV7-6 and TRBJ1-4, with 7 positions matching TRBD1. CDR1 is SGHVS and CDR2 is FNYEAQ in the germline V gene. V dropped 2 bases and J dropped 3; count of bases not matched to a gene: 12. This CDR3 has 18 residues. CDR3 nucleotides: TGTGCCAGCAGCTTAAATCTGGCAGGGGGTTACGCTAATGAAAAACTGTTTTTT. Protein product: CASSLNLAGGYANEKLFF.

The chain joins TRBV7-3 to TRBJ2-1; 12 nucleotides agree with TRBD2. The trim removed 3 bases at V and 7 bases at J, leaving 7 bases unmatched. This CDR3 is built from 16 residues. From germline, CDR1 is SGHTA and CDR2 FQGTGA. DNA of the CDR3: TGTGCCAGCAGCTTCGATAGGACTAGCGGGAATAATGAGCAGTTCTTC. Its translation: CASSFDRTSGNNEQFF.